Shown below are 21 T cell receptor beta chains from a single sample sequenced in a study of post-analysis software for immune sequencing data. General study findings and limits: About five TRBV segments, including TRBV5-6, TRBV5-1 and TRBV20-1, were more frequent in patients than controls.

Built from TCR beta cDNA, the libraries had unique molecular identifiers in them. A single record per CDR3 protein comes from TCRdb applying MiXCR to the PCR reads. This repertoire shows 750,000 to 950,000 distinct CDR3 sequences, around 53% found once; its top ten account for approximately 4.4%. Which antigens these TCRs recognize remains unknown. The sequencing sample was made of blood. Every receptor here comes from a girl aged 10 to 17 with multiple sclerosis.

This rearrangement joins TRBV20-1 to TRBJ1-5; 8 bases are a match to TRBD1. The trim removed 6 bases at V and 6 bases at J, leaving 7 bases unmatched. CDR1 is DFQATT, CDR2 SNEGSKA, per germline (reference sequence). The CDR3 is made up of 13 amino acids. CDR3 bases: TGCAGTGCCTGGGACAGGTCCGGTCAGCCCCAGCATTTT. Translation: CSAWDRSGQPQHF.

Only a few counts were recorded for this clonotype. The V gene is TRBV5-5, the J gene TRBJ2-4, with a possible D match to TRBD2 (6 bases). The J call may be mistaken, given a closer DNA end match to TRBJ2-5. The germline CDR1 and CDR2 sequences are SGHKS and YYEKEE (reference sequence). The CDR3 has 17 residues. In DNA, the CDR3 is TGTGCCAGCAGCTTGGCCGTTCGTACAGGCGGAGGGGAGACCCAGTACTTC. Its translation: CASSLAVRTGGGETQYF.

This chain joins TRBV10-3 and TRBJ2-1, with D possibly TRBD1 on 6 matching bases. V was pared by 2 bases and J by 4 bases, with 12 bases between. The length of the CDR3 is 15 residues. Germline V lookup: CDR1 ENHRY, CDR2 SYGVKD. This chain's CDR3 is CAISEDRTEYNEQFF. For the CDR3, the DNA is TGTGCCATCAGTGAGGACAGGACAGAGTACAATGAGCAGTTCTTC.

The chain employs TRBV6-5 and TRBJ2-5; unclear D gene. With 5 bases removed from V and 4 bases from J, the gap between germline ends came to 14 bases. Germline V gene lookup returns CDR1 MNHEY and CDR2 SVGAGI. The CDR3 is 14 residues long. CDR3 DNA: TGTGCCAGCAGTACCAGTGTTTATAGAGAGACCCAGTACTTC. Translated, it gives CASSTSVYRETQYF.

J is TRBJ1-2 and V is TRBV12-3 or TRBV12-4; 8 bases agree with TRBD1. This CDR3 comprises 13 residues. V gave up 5 bases and J gave up 8 bases; unmatched junction bases: 7. The CDR3 here is CASSPRTGSGYTF. The DNA of the CDR3 is TGTGCCAGCAGTCCCCGGACAGGGAGCGGCTACACCTTC.

This clonotype was picked up one time. This chain joins TRBV27 and TRBJ2-6; 9 bases align to TRBD1. V gave up 5 bases and J gave up 1 base; unmatched junction bases: 9. The germline CDR1 and CDR2 sequences are MNHEY and SMNVEV (reference sequence). The CDR3 is made up of 18 amino acids. CDR3 sequence reads: CASSIGTGRSSGANVLTF. CDR3 nucleotides: TGTGCCAGCAGTATTGGGACAGGGAGATCTTCTGGGGCCAACGTCCTGACTTTC.

V usage is TRBV10-3 and J usage is TRBJ1-2, with D perhaps matching TRBD1 (5 bases). Deletions cut 0 bases from V and 4 bases from J, with 12 bases between. The germline gives CDR1 ENHRY, CDR2 SYGVKD. The CDR3 contains 15 residues. The CDR3: CAISESEGRPYGYTF. In DNA form, the CDR3 reads TGTGCCATCAGTGAGTCTGAGGGGAGGCCCTATGGCTACACCTTC.

The chain carries TRBV7-2 and TRBJ2-3; 10 bases line up with TRBD2. CDR3 length: 15 amino acids. V lost 5 bases to trimming and J lost 5 bases; unmatched junction nucleotides: 7. CDR1 is SGHTA, CDR2 FQGNSA, per germline. Here the CDR3 reads CASSIHRLAGDTQYF. The CDR3 DNA reads as TGTGCCAGCAGCATCCATCGACTAGCGGGAGATACGCAGTATTTT.

V gene TRBV25-1 combines with J gene TRBJ2-3; 8 bases line up with TRBD1. This CDR3 comprises 13 residues. V was pared by 4 bases and J by 6 bases, with 3 bases of the junction left unmatched. Germline loops: CDR1 MGHDK, CDR2 SYGVNS. In nucleotides, the CDR3 is TGTGCCAGCAGTGTGGACAGGGAGGATACGCAGTATTTT. This sequence encodes CASSVDREDTQYF. Based on the CDR3 plus reference TRBV25-1 and TRBJ2-3, the full variable domain is EADIYQTPRYLVIGTGKKITLECSQTMGHDKMYWYQQDPGMELHLIHYSYGVNSTEKGDLSSESTVSRIRTEHFPLTLESARPSHTSQYLCASSVDREDTQYFGPGTRLTVL.

In the case of this clonotype: The junction departs from the called germline gene at one end, perhaps through a read error. J is TRBJ2-3 and V is TRBV7-7, with D tentatively TRBD2 (5 bases). The CDR3 runs to 13 residues. CDR1 SSHAT and CDR2 FNYEAQ come from the germline V gene (reference sequence). CDR3 loop: CASSLRDGETQYF. The DNA for the CDR3 is TGTGCTAGCAGCTTACGGGATGGGGAAACGCAGTATTTT.

This clonotype occurred a few times. J is TRBJ1-2 and V is TRBV4-1; the D gene is possibly TRBD1 (5 bases). CDR3 length equals 16 residues. The germline V and J ends were trimmed by 0 bases and 6 bases, with 17 bases remaining between them. Germline values: CDR1 MGHRA, CDR2 YSYEKL. CDR3 bases: TGCGCCAGCAGCCAAGATTCGGGGAATGTCAGGGATGGCTACACCTTC. Protein sequence: CASSQDSGNVRDGYTF.

V gene TRBV5-1 combines with J gene TRBJ2-1; 7 bases fit TRBD1. This CDR3 has 16 residues. After removal of 0 bases from V and 2 bases from J, the junction contained 5 bases not matched to a gene. Per germline, CDR1 SGHRS and CDR2 YFSETQ. This CDR3 reads CASSLGRGGPYNEQFF. For the CDR3, the DNA is TGCGCCAGCAGCTTGGGCCGAGGGGGCCCCTACAATGAGCAGTTCTTC.

CDR3 sequence: CASARLYGYTF. CDR3 coding DNA: TGTGCCAGCGCCCGTCTCTATGGCTACACCTTC. The chain has TRBV9 and TRBJ1-2, with D unresolved. V was cut by 7 bases and J by 4 bases, with 8 bases left in between. The length of the CDR3 is 11 residues. Germline CDR1 reads SGDLS; CDR2 reads YYNGEE.

The gene calls are TRBV5-1 and TRBJ2-5; D gene unclear. The CDR3 has 15 residues. Between the trimmed V and J ends, which lost 3 bases and 5 bases, there was a span of 17 bases. In germline, CDR1 is SGHRS, CDR2 YFSETQ. The CDR3 region has the DNA TGCGCCAGCAGCTCTGGAAAACTACCACCGGAGACCCAGTACTTC. Protein: CASSSGKLPPETQYF.

This clonotype turned up a few times. The chain employs TRBV20-1 and TRBJ2-5; the match to TRBD2 covers 8 bases. CDR3 size: 15 residues. Unmatched junction bases numbered 8, after V lost 0 bases and J lost 5 bases. Germline V CDR1 and CDR2: DFQATT, SNEGSKA (reference sequence). The CDR3 sequence: CSARDLREAGETQYF. The CDR3 DNA is TGCAGTGCTAGAGATCTGCGGGAGGCCGGGGAGACCCAGTACTTC.

The chain has TRBV21-1 and TRBJ2-5; TRBD1 is the table's D call and was not checked against the DNA. TRBV21-1 is a documented pseudogene. There are 19 residues in the CDR3. CDR3 sequence (DNA): TGTGCCAGCAGCTTCCCCGGCAGGCCGATCTTTCTGGAGCAAGAGACCCAGTACTTC. It specifies CASSFPGRPIFLEQETQYF.

The rearrangement links TRBV20-1 to TRBJ2-1; 7 bases align to TRBD2. There are 15 residues in the CDR3. CDR1 and CDR2 from the germline V gene are DFQATT and SNEGSKA (reference sequence). V shed 1 base and J 7 bases; nucleotides not matched to a gene: 10. The CDR3 sequence is CSARGMRGRLNEQFF. CDR3 DNA sequence: TGCAGTGCTAGAGGTATGCGCGGGAGACTTAATGAGCAGTTCTTC.

This clonotype has more than one count but fewer than ten. CDR3 loop: CSASPGLLLYEQYF. The CDR3 DNA is TGCAGTGCTAGTCCGGGGCTTCTTCTATACGAGCAGTACTTC. V gene TRBV20-1 combines with J gene TRBJ2-7; D possibly matches TRBD1 or TRBD2 (5 bases each). Looked up from germline, CDR1 is DFQATT and CDR2 is SNEGSKA (reference sequence). The CDR3 totals 14 residues. V gave up 3 bases and J gave up 4 bases, with 16 bases separating them.

For the CDR3, the DNA is TGTGCCAGCACCCGAAGGACTAGCGGAGACTACGAGCAGTACTTC. Translation gives CASTRRTSGDYEQYF. The rearrangement uses TRBV7-9 and TRBJ2-7; 10 bases agree with TRBD2. V was pared by 7 bases and J by 3 bases, with 9 bases of the junction left unmatched. Germline CDR1 and CDR2: SEHNR and FQNEAQ (reference sequence). The CDR3 is 15 amino acids.

Written as DNA, the CDR3 is TGCAGCTCGGGACAGGGTGCCTATGGCTACACCTTC. This translates into CSSGQGAYGYTF. The chain uses TRBV29-1 and TRBJ1-2; 9 bases map to TRBD1. CDR1 and CDR2 (germline): SQVTM, ANQGSEA. The CDR3 covers 12 residues. Trimming at V came to 8 bases and at J to 4 bases, leaving 5 bases not matched to a gene.

The CDR3, as DNA: TGTGCCAGCTCATGGACTAGCGGGGGCCCTACCTACGAGCAGTACTTC. It translates to CASSWTSGGPTYEQYF. The V gene is TRBV18, the J gene TRBJ2-7; 13 nucleotides align to TRBD2. The CDR3 consists of 16 residues. J was trimmed by 2 bases and V by 5 bases; bases with no gene match: 6. Germline loops: CDR1 KGHSH, CDR2 LQKENI.